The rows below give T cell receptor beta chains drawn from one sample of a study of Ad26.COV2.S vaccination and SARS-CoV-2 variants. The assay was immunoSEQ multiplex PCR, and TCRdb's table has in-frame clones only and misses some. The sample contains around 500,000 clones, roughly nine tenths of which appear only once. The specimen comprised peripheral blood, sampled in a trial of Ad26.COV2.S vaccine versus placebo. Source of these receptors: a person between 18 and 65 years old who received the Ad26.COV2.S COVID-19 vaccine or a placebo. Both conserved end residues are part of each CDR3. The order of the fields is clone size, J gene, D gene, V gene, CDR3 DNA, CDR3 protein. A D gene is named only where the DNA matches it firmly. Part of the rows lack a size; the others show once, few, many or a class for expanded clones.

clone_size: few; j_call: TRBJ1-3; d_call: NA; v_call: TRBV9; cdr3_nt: TGTGCCAGCAGCGTCCAGGGGTCCTCTGGAAACACCATATATTTT; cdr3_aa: CASSVQGSSGNTIYF
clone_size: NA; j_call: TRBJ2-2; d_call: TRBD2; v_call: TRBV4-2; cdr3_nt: TGTGCCAGCAGCCAAGCACGGGGGGACACCGGGGAGCTGTTTTTT; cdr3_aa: CASSQARGDTGELFF
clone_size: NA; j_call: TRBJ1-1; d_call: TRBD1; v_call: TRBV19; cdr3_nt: TGTGCCAGTACCAGACAGGGAATCGCGGGCACTGAAGCTTTCTTT; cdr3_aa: CASTRQGIAGTEAFF
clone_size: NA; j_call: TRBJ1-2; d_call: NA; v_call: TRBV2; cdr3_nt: TGTGCCAGCGGAGCCCCCCTTCCACAGACTACCTATGGCTACACCTTC; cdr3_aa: CASGAPLPQTTYGYTF
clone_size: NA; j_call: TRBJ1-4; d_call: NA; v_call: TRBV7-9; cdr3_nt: TGTGCCAGCAGCCTCGGGGCTCTTAATGAAAAACTGTTTTTT; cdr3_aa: CASSLGALNEKLFF
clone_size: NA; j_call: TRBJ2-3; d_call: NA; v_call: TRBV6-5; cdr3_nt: TGTGCCAGCAGTTACTCCAAGGGGCATTCCACAGATACGCAGTATTTT; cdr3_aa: CASSYSKGHSTDTQYF
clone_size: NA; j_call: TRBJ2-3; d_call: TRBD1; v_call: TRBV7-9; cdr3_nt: TGTGCCAGCAGCTTAGGGGACAGCCACACAGATACGCAGTATTTT; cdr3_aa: CASSLGDSHTDTQYF
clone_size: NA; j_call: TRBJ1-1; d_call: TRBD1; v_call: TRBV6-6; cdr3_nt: TGTGCCAGCAGAGAGTACAGGGGCACTGAAGCTTTCTTT; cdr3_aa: CASREYRGTEAFF
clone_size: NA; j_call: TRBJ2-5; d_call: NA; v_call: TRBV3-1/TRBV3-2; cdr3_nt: TGTGCCAGCAGCCAAGAGTGGCAGCAAGAGACCCAGTACTTC; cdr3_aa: CASSQEWQQETQYF
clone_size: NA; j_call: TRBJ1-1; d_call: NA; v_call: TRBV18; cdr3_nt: TGTGCCAGCTCACCACCGAGCGACCGTGAAGCTTTCTTT; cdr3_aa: CASSPPSDREAFF
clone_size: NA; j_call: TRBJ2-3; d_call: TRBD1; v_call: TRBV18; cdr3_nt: TGTGCCAGCTCACCAAATCGACAGGGAGCCACAGATACGCAGTATTTT; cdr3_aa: CASSPNRQGATDTQYF
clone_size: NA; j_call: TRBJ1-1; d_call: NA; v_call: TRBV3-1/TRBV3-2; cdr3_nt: TGTGCCAGCAGCCAAGATCACGTAAACACTGAAGCTTTCTTT; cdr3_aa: CASSQDHVNTEAFF
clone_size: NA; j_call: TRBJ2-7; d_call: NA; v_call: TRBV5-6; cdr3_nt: TGTGCCAGCAGCCAACAGGGCTACGAGCAGTACTTC; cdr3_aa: CASSQQGYEQYF
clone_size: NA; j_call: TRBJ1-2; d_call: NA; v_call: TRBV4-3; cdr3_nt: TGCGCCAGCAGCCGAAGAACATCTTCGGACGCAGGAATCTTAACCTTC; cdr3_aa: CASSRRTSSDAGILTF
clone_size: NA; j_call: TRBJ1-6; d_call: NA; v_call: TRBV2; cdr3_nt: TGTGCCAGCAGCTCGGAGGGTTTCTCACCCCTCCACTTT; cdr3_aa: CASSSEGFSPLHF
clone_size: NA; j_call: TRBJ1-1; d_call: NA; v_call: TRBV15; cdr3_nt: TGTGCCACCAGCGTACGGTTGCGGGAGAACACTGAAGCTTTCTTT; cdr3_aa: CATSVRLRENTEAFF
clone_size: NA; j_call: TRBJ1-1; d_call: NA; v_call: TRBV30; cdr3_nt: TGTGCCTGGAGTGTTACAGGAGCGAACACTGAAGCTTTCTTT; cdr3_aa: CAWSVTGANTEAFF
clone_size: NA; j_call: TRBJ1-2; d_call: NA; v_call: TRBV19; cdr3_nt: TGTGCCAGTAGGGTCCCGGGGACATTTGGTGATGGCTACACCTTC; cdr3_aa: CASRVPGTFGDGYTF
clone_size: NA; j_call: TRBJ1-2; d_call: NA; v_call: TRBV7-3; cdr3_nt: TGTGCCAGCAGCCCGGGGACGGCTAACTATGGCTACACCTTC; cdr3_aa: CASSPGTANYGYTF
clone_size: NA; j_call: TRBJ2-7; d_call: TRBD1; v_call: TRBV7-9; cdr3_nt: TGTGCCAGCAGCTTAAGAGGGGGCCCTAACGAGCAGTACTTC; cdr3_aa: CASSLRGGPNEQYF
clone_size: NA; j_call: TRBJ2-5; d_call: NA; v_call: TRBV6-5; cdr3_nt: TGTGCCAGCAGTTACTCGATGGGACCTACGACCCAGTACTTC; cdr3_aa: CASSYSMGPTTQYF
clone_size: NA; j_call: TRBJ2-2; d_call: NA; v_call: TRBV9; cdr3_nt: TGTGCCAGCAGCGTAGGAGTCGGGGAGCTGTTTTTT; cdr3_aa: CASSVGVGELFF
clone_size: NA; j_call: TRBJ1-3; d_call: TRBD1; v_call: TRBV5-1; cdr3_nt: TGCGCCAGCAGCTCACAGGGGGCGACTGGAAACACCATATATTTT; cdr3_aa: CASSSQGATGNTIYF
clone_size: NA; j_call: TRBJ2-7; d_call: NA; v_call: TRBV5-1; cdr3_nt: TGCGCCAGCAGCTTCGGACAGTACGAGCAGTACTTC; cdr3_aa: CASSFGQYEQYF
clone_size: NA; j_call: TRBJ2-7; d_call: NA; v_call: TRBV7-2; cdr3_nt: TGTGCCAGCAGCTTAGCCCCGGCTAGACTCTACGAGCAGTACTTC; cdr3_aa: CASSLAPARLYEQYF
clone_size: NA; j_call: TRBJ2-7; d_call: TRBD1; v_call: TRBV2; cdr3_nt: TGTGCCAGCAAGCGGACAGGGGCCTCCTACGAGCAGTACTTC; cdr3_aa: CASKRTGASYEQYF
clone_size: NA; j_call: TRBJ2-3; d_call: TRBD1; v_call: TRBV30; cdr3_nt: TGTGCCTGGAATCATGGACAGGGGGTCTCAGATACGCAGTATTTT; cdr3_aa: CAWNHGQGVSDTQYF
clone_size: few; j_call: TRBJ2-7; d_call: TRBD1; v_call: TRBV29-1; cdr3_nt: TGCAGCGTCGGACAGGGCATAGGAAACGAGCAGTACTTC; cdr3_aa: CSVGQGIGNEQYF
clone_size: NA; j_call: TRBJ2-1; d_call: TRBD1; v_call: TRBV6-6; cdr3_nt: TGTGCCACGCAAGCCGCGGGACAGGGGACGCGGAATGAGCAGTTCTTC; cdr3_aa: CATQAAGQGTRNEQFF
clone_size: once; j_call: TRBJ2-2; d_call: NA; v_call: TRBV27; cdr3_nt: TGTGCCAGCAGTTTATATAGCCCGAACACCGGGGAGCTGTTTTTT; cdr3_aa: CASSLYSPNTGELFF
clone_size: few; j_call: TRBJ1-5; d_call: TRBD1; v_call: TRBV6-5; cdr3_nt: TGTGCCAGCAGACCTGACAGGGGAAGAAACCAGCCCCAGCATTTT; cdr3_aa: CASRPDRGRNQPQHF
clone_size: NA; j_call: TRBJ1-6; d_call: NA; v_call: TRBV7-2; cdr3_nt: TGTGCCAGCAGCCCCGCGTTAGTCTATAATTCACCCCTCCACTTT; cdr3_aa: CASSPALVYNSPLHF
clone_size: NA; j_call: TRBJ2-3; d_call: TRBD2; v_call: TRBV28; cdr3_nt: TGTGCCAGCAGCATAGCGGGAGTCGCAGATACGCAGTATTTT; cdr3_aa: CASSIAGVADTQYF
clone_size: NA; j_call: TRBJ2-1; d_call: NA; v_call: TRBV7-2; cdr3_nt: TGTGCCAGCAGCACTGGACCCGACAATGAGCAGTTCTTC; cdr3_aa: CASSTGPDNEQFF
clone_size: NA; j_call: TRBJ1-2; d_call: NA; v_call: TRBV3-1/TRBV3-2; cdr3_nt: TGTGCCAGCAGCGAGAGTTATGGCTACACCTTC; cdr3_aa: CASSESYGYTF
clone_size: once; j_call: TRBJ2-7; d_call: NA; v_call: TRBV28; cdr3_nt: TGTGCCAGCAGTGCGGGGACTGTTCCCTACGAGCAGTACTTC; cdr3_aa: CASSAGTVPYEQYF
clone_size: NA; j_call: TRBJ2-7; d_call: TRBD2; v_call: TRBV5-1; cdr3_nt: TGCGCCACCGCACTAGCGGGGAGCTACGAGCAGTACTTC; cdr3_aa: CATALAGSYEQYF
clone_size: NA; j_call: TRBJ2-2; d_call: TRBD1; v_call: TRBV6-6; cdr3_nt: TGTGCCAGCAGTTACGGGACAGGGTTGGCCGGGGAGCTGTTTTTT; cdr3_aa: CASSYGTGLAGELFF
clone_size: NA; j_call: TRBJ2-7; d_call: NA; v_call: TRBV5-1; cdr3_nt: TGCGCCAGCAGCTTGGACAGAGAAACCTACGAGCAGTACTTC; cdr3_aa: CASSLDRETYEQYF
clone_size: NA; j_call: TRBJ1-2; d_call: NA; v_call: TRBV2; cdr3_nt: TGTGCCAGCAAGTCTTCATCGGGGACAACTAGTGGCTACACCTTC; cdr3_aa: CASKSSSGTTSGYTF
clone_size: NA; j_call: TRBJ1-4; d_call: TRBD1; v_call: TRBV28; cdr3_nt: TGTGCCAGCAGTCTTTTGACAGGGGCTGGTGAAAAACTGTTTTTT; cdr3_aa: CASSLLTGAGEKLFF
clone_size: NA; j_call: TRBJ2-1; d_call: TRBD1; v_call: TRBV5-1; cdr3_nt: TGCGCCAGCAGCTTGGATGGGACAGGGTATTACAATGAGCAGTTCTTC; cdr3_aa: CASSLDGTGYYNEQFF
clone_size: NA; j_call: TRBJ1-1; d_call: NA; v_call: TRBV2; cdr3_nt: TGTGCCAGCATTAAACTTGGGACTGAAGCTTTCTTT; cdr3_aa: CASIKLGTEAFF
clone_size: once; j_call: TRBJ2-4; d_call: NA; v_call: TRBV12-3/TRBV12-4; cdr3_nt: TGTGCCAGCAGTCAGAGGGACGGAATTCAGTACTTC; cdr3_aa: CASSQRDGIQYF
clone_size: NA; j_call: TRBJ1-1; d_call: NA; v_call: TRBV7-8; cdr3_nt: TGTGCCAGCAGCACCCACCCGACAGACGGGAACACTGAAGCTTTCTTT; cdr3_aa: CASSTHPTDGNTEAFF
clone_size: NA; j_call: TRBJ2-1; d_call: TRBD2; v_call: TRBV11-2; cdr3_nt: TGTGCCAGCAGCTTAAAGACTAGCGGGTATAATGAGCAGTTCTTC; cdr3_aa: CASSLKTSGYNEQFF
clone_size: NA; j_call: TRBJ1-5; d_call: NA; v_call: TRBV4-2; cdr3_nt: TGTGCCAGCAGCCAAGATTATGGGAGCTGGCCCCAGCATTTT; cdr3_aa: CASSQDYGSWPQHF
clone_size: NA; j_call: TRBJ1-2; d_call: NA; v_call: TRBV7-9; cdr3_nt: TGTGCCAGCAGCGTAAGTCGGACAGAGCGCTATGGCTACACCTTC; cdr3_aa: CASSVSRTERYGYTF
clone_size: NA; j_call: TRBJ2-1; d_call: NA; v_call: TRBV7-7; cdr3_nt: TGTGCTAGCAGCTTATCCGCGGCGTCGGGAAATGAGCAGTTCTTC; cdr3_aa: CASSLSAASGNEQFF